This TCR beta chain appears in the sequencing data of a study of blood T cell repertoires in COVID-19. The CDR3 is made up of 17 amino acids. Germline CDR1 and CDR2: LNHDA and SQIVND (reference sequence). V lost 5 bases, J lost 8 bases, and 9 bases stayed unmatched. Original analysis: Researchers report that nucleated cell counts were estimated from reference gene primer amplification. The table came from immunoSEQ multiplex PCR; TCRdb's copy has only in-frame clones and leaves some out. That table supplies the V and J calls and clone size; D and trimming were determined from the DNA. The table has 160,000 or so clones, about four fifths seen once.

The chain recombines TRBV19 with TRBJ2-1; 16 bases line up with TRBD2. The clonotype was recovered from a man between 65 and 85 years old who had recovered from COVID-19. The sequenced material came from peripheral blood. The CDR3: CASSFHPGTSGRDEQFF. The CDR3 region has the DNA TGTGCCAGTAGTTTCCACCCCGGGACTAGCGGGAGGGATGAGCAGTTCTTC.